This T cell receptor beta chain comes out of a study of blood T cell repertoires in COVID-19. Libraries were prepared by immunoSEQ multiplex PCR; TCRdb keeps only in-frame clonotypes and omits some of them. The table shows roughly 260,000 clones, with approximately 86% occurring only once. Researchers sorted participants into cohorts using their self-reported clinical history. V trimming: 6 bases; J trimming: 2 bases; junction bases outside the gene matches: 12. The germline CDR1 and CDR2 sequences are PRHDT and FYEKMQ (reference sequence). The CDR3 consists of 17 residues. V is TRBV13 and J is TRBJ2-1; 8 positions agree with TRBD2. The TCR comes from a woman aged 18 to 35 who had recovered from COVID-19. Sequenced: PBMCs or T cells enriched from blood (not recorded which). The CDR3 DNA is TGTGCCAGCAGTCCCAGGACGGGGGGGCGTCCCTACAATGAGCAGTTCTTC. It yields the protein CASSPRTGGRPYNEQFF.